Presented here are 9 T cell receptor beta chains from one specimen sequenced in a study of T cells in Graves' hyperthyroidism and ophthalmopathy. Regions amplified from RNA transcripts were the TCR beta CDR3 regions. During a first-round RT-PCR of the TCR CDR3, the HTBI primer set was used. TCRdb analysed the multiplex PCR reads with MiXCR anew, one entry per CDR3 protein. The sample records 660,000 or so distinct CDR3 sequences, around 21% being singletons. Sequencing was carried out using blood. The origin of the receptors is a man aged 30 to 45 with Graves' ophthalmopathy.

This clonotype was recorded at least ten times. The chain is built from TRBV6-1 and TRBJ1-2; no reliable D call. The germline CDR1 and CDR2 sequences are MNHNS and SASEGT. The CDR3 sequence is 17 residues long. Deletions cut 1 base from V and 2 bases from J, with 17 bases between. Written as DNA, the CDR3 is TGTGCCAGCAGTGAAGTCCTTCAGCAGAAAAGGAACTATGGCTACACCTTC. Translating it yields CASSEVLQQKRNYGYTF.

This chain links TRBV15 with TRBJ2-1; perhaps D is TRBD1 or TRBD2 (6 bases each). This CDR3 contains 15 residues. Per the germline V gene, CDR1 is LNHNV and CDR2 is YYDKDF (reference sequence). V dropped 3 bases and J dropped 4 bases, with 13 bases sitting between them. In DNA, the CDR3 is TGTGCCACCAGCAGTCCTAAGGGGGGTTACAATGAGCAGTTCTTC. Residues: CATSSPKGGYNEQFF.

With respect to this clonotype: The CDR3 does not close with the conserved phenylalanine or tryptophan, likely indicating a read error. The gene calls are TRBV20-1 and TRBJ1-2; TRBD1 agrees at 8 bases. Germline-derived CDR1 and CDR2 are DFQATT and SNEGSKA (reference sequence). The J segment lost 0 bases and the V segment lost 5 bases, leaving 2 bases of the junction unmatched. This CDR3 region has 13 residues. The CDR3 sequence: CSARDRTNYGYTS. CDR3 sequence (DNA): TGCAGTGCTCGGGACAGGACTAACTATGGCTACACCTCC.

Regarding this clonotype: Just one base apart from a much larger clone, this may be a read error. This sequence joins TRBV2 and TRBJ2-1, with 9 bases aligning to TRBD2. This CDR3 spans 15 amino acids. Germline CDR1 reads SNHLY; CDR2 reads FYNNEI. DNA for the CDR3: TGTGCCAGCAGAGGATCGCGGGAGGGCCTCAATGGGCAGTTCTTC. It is translated as CASRGSREGLNGQFF.

There are a few counts of this clonotype. The chain is built from TRBV6-5 and TRBJ2-1, with D tentatively TRBD2 (6 bases). This CDR3 comprises 15 residues. Germline values: CDR1 MNHEY, CDR2 SVGAGI. The V end lost 0 bases, the J end lost 7 bases, and 13 bases lay between the germline ends. The CDR3 DNA follows: TGTGCCAGCAGTTACTCGGAGGGTACACGGAATGAGCAGTTCTTC. Protein product: CASSYSEGTRNEQFF.

This rearrangement joins TRBV9 to TRBJ2-1; 8 bases are shared with TRBD2. There are 14 residues in the CDR3. V gave up 4 bases and J gave up 8 bases; unmatched junction bases: 8. Germline V gene data show CDR1 as SGDLS and CDR2 as YYNGEE. The DNA of the CDR3 is TGTGCCAGCAGCCGAAGAAGAGCGGGAGATGAGCAGTTCTTC. It specifies CASSRRRAGDEQFF.

The chain combines TRBV7-9 with TRBJ2-4, with D unclear. Trimming shortened V by 5 bases and J by 0 bases, and 14 bases separated the two germline ends. The CDR3 loop spans 16 amino acids. Per the germline V gene, CDR1 is SEHNR and CDR2 is FQNEAQ (reference sequence). The CDR3: CASSPPGPLAKNIQYF. The CDR3 bases are TGTGCCAGCAGCCCCCCTGGGCCACTAGCCAAAAACATTCAGTACTTC. Full variable domain (remainder filled in from reference TRBV7-9 and TRBJ2-4): DTGVSQNPRHKITKRGQNVTFRCDPISEHNRLYWYRQTLGQGPEFLTYFQNEAQLEKSRLLSDRFSAERPKGSFSTLEIQRTEQGDSAMYLCASSPPGPLAKNIQYFGAGTRLSVL.

The chain couples TRBV19 to TRBJ2-1, with TRBD2 matching 7 bases. The CDR3 loop spans 13 amino acids. Germline assignment: CDR1 LNHDA and CDR2 SQIVND (reference sequence). V lost 6 bases to trimming and J lost 9 bases; unmatched junction nucleotides: 8. CDR3 sequence (DNA): TGTGCCAGTAGATCAGGCGGGAGACCTGAGCAGTTCTTC. The encoded protein is CASRSGGRPEQFF.

The chain employs TRBV2 and TRBJ1-3, with a possible D match to TRBD1 (5 bases). The CDR3 is made up of 14 amino acids. The V end lost 3 bases, the J end lost 5 bases, and 11 bases lay between the germline ends. The germline gives CDR1 SNHLY, CDR2 FYNNEI. The CDR3 region is CASSDIGARNTIYF. CDR3 nucleotides: TGTGCCAGCAGTGACATAGGGGCTCGAAACACCATATATTTT.